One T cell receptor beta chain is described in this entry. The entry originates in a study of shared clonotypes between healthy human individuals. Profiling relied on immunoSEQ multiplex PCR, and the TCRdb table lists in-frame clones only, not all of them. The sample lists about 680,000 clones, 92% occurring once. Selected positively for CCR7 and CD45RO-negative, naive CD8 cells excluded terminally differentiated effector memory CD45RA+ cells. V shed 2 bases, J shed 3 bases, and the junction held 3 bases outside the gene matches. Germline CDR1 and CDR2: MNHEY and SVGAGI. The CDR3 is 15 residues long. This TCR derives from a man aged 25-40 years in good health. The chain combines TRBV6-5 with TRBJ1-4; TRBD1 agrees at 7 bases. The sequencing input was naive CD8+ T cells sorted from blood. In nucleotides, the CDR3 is TGTGCCAGCAGTTACAGGGGGCAGGCTAATGAAAAACTGTTTTTT. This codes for CASSYRGQANEKLFF.